This is a list of T cell receptor beta chains from one sample in a study of blood T cell repertoires in COVID-19. The data were produced by immunoSEQ multiplex PCR, yet TCRdb's version contains in-frame clones alone and is incomplete. The data hold about 180,000 clones, with approximately 90% observed a single time. The specimen was peripheral blood. These receptors were taken from a woman younger than 45 with acute or convalescent COVID-19. Both conserved end residues are part of each CDR3. Each record gives: J gene, V gene, D gene, CDR3 DNA, CDR3 protein. The D gene is left open where the match is weak.

TRBJ1-6	TRBV7-9	TRBD1	TGTGCCAGCAGCTTCTCGGGACAGAATTCACCCCTCCACTTT	CASSFSGQNSPLHF
TRBJ2-5	TRBV3-1/TRBV3-2	.	TGTGCCAGCAGCCAAAATCGAGGGGAGACCCAGTACTTC	CASSQNRGETQYF
TRBJ1-1	TRBV2	TRBD1	TGTGCCAGCAGGGGGACAGGGGGCAGGTCCGAAGCTTTCTTT	CASRGTGGRSEAFF
TRBJ1-6	TRBV2	.	TGTGCCAGCGGAGGTGAGAGCTCCTATAATTCACCCCTCCACTTT	CASGGESSYNSPLHF
TRBJ2-7	TRBV28	TRBD2	TGTGCCAGCAGTTATGTAAGCGGGAGCCACGAGCAGTACTTC	CASSYVSGSHEQYF
TRBJ1-5	TRBV28	.	TGTGCCAGCAGAAGACAGACTAGCAATCAGCCCCAGCATTTT	CASRRQTSNQPQHF
TRBJ1-4	TRBV27	.	TGTGCCAGCAGCCGACGGGAAAATGAAAAACTGTTTTTT	CASSRRENEKLFF
TRBJ2-2	TRBV2	.	TGTGCCAGCAATGGGCCGACCGCGAACACCGGGGAGCTGTTTTTT	CASNGPTANTGELFF
TRBJ2-1	TRBV11-3	TRBD2	TGTGCCAGCAGCCACGGCTGGCGGGAGGGCCGGGGCAATGAGCAGTTCTTC	CASSHGWREGRGNEQFF
TRBJ1-1	TRBV9	.	TGTGCCAGCAGCAGAGGGGGGGTACTGAACACTGAAGCTTTCTTT	CASSRGGVLNTEAFF
TRBJ1-2	TRBV4-2	TRBD1	TGTGCCAGCAGCCAACAGGAGGGGGCCTTAGGCTACACCTTC	CASSQQEGALGYTF